A selection of T cell receptor beta chains follows, all from one sample in a study of CD8+ T cells in alopecia areata. Here immunoSEQ multiplex PCR was the method, and the copy in TCRdb shows in-frame clones only, minus some. The repertoire consists of roughly 200,000 clones, with 55% to 70% occurring once and the leading ten covering about 3%. Sample: CD4+ T cells sorted from blood, taken at week 4, from a patient treated with tofacitinib. The receptors stem from a human donor with alopecia areata. Each CDR3 is given with its conserved first and last residue. A D gene is named only where the DNA matches it firmly. Size values are once, few and many counts, or a class for expanded clones, and some rows have none.

clone_size | j_call | d_call | v_call | cdr3_nt | cdr3_aa
- | TRBJ2-2 | TRBD2 | TRBV29-1 | TGCAGCGTCCCGGGGGGGCCCACCGGGGAGCTGTTTTTT | CSVPGGPTGELFF
few | TRBJ2-5 | - | TRBV28 | TGTGCCAGCAGTTTCCACCACGGGACAACTCCCGGGACCCAGTACTTC | CASSFHHGTTPGTQYF
few | TRBJ2-4 | TRBD1 | TRBV28 | TGTGCCTCCCAGGGGGCCCTAGCCAAAAACATTCAGTACTTC | CASQGALAKNIQYF
- | TRBJ2-3 | - | TRBV7-9 | TGTGCCAGCAGCCCGAGTACAGATACGCAGTATTTT | CASSPSTDTQYF
- | TRBJ2-7 | - | TRBV5-1 | TGCGCCAGCAGCTTGGCAGTGACAGGATCCGAGCAGTACTTC | CASSLAVTGSEQYF
few | TRBJ2-2 | - | TRBV29-1 | TGCAGCGCAGCAGGGTATGCCGGGGAGCTGTTTTTT | CSAAGYAGELFF
few | TRBJ1-6 | - | TRBV7-9 | TGTGCCAGCAGCTTAGAGGACTCACCCCTCCACTTT | CASSLEDSPLHF
once | TRBJ2-2 | TRBD2 | TRBV30 | TGTGCCTGGAGCTCCCCTAGCGGGTTCACCGGGGAGCTGTTTTTT | CAWSSPSGFTGELFF
once | TRBJ2-3 | - | TRBV29-1 | TGCAGCGTTGAGGGGGGGGCTGGCACAGATACGCAGTATTTT | CSVEGGAGTDTQYF
- | TRBJ1-6 | - | TRBV25-1 | TGTGCCAGCAAGGTCAGCTCCTATAATTCACCCCTCCACTTT | CASKVSSYNSPLHF
few | TRBJ2-1 | - | TRBV5-1 | TGCGCCAGCAGCCCGGGACACGTGAGAGTAGTCGATGAGCAGTTCTTC | CASSPGHVRVVDEQFF
- | TRBJ1-2 | - | TRBV6-1 | TGTGCCAGCAGTGAAATCGGGAGGCAAAGCTATGGCTACACCTTC | CASSEIGRQSYGYTF
few | TRBJ2-5 | - | TRBV29-1 | TGCAGCGTTGATAACGAACCGCAAGAGACCCAGTACTTC | CSVDNEPQETQYF
- | TRBJ2-1 | - | TRBV30 | TGTGCCTGGAGGCCCGCACCGCGCAATGAGCAGTTCTTC | CAWRPAPRNEQFF
- | TRBJ1-2 | - | TRBV6-5 | TGTGCCAGCAGCCCCGCAGGCTATGGCTACACCTTC | CASSPAGYGYTF
- | TRBJ1-1 | - | TRBV5-1 | TGCGCCAGCAGGACAGAGGTAGTGGGTGGGAACACTGAAGCTTTCTTT | CASRTEVVGGNTEAFF
few | TRBJ1-1 | TRBD1 | TRBV12-5 | TGTGCTAGTGGGAACAGGGGATATACTGAAGCTTTCTTT | CASGNRGYTEAFF
- | TRBJ1-6 | - | TRBV2 | TGTGCCAGCAGCCCAGGGAGCTCCTATAATTCACCCCTCCACTTT | CASSPGSSYNSPLHF
- | TRBJ1-6 | TRBD1 | TRBV6-5 | TGTGCCAGCTTAACAGGGGGAAATTCACCCCTCCACTTT | CASLTGGNSPLHF
- | TRBJ2-7 | - | TRBV29-1 | TGCAGCCGCCCGGCCGCCGAGCAGTACTTC | CSRPAAEQYF
few | TRBJ2-2 | - | TRBV30 | TGTGCCTGGAGTGCCTCGACAGGAAAACGAGAGCTGTTTTTT | CAWSASTGKRELFF
once | TRBJ2-7 | TRBD1 | TRBV18 | TGTGCCAGCTCACCGGGAGCAGGGGGCTCCTACGAGCAGTACTTC | CASSPGAGGSYEQYF
few | TRBJ2-5 | - | TRBV10-3 | TGTGCCATCAGTGAGTCCCCCGGGGAGACCCAGTACTTC | CAISESPGETQYF
- | TRBJ2-3 | - | TRBV29-1 | TGCAGCGTCGATCAGGCGGATACGCAGTATTTT | CSVDQADTQYF
- | TRBJ1-6 | TRBD1 | TRBV19 | TGTGCCAGTAGTCCCCGGGACAGGGGATCCTATAATTCACCCCTCCACTTT | CASSPRDRGSYNSPLHF
- | TRBJ1-2 | - | TRBV29-1 | TGCAGCGTTAATTACAGGAGGGCAAACGAATTTAACTATGGCTACACCTTC | CSVNYRRANEFNYGYTF
- | TRBJ1-2 | - | TRBV7-2 | TGTGCCAGCAGCTTAGCCACAGCAGGGGTCTATGGCTACACCTTC | CASSLATAGVYGYTF
- | TRBJ2-5 | - | TRBV7-2 | TGTGCCAGCAGCTTGCACCCGGGGGGCGAAGAGACCCAGTACTTC | CASSLHPGGEETQYF
- | TRBJ2-7 | - | TRBV11-2 | TGTGCCAGCAGCTTAGAAAACTCCTACGAGCAGTACTTC | CASSLENSYEQYF
- | TRBJ2-5 | - | TRBV7-2 | TGTGCCAGCAGCGCCCGCGGGGGCCTGATAGAGACCCAGTACTTC | CASSARGGLIETQYF
few | TRBJ1-1 | TRBD1 | TRBV6-1 | TGTGCCAGCAGTGAAAGGGGGCCCACTGAAGCTTTCTTT | CASSERGPTEAFF
- | TRBJ2-7 | - | TRBV9 | TGTGCCAGCAGCATACACGACAGGGCCGCCGGGGGGGAGCAGTACTTC | CASSIHDRAAGGEQYF
- | TRBJ2-7 | - | TRBV30 | TGTGCCTGGTCAGATCTCTACGAGCAGTACTTC | CAWSDLYEQYF
- | TRBJ1-2 | TRBD1 | TRBV14 | TGTGCCAGCAGTTGGAACAGGGGGTCCTATGGCTACACCTTC | CASSWNRGSYGYTF
few | TRBJ2-5 | TRBD1 | TRBV5-1 | TGCGCCAGCAGCTGGCGACAGGGGAGAGTAGAGACCCAGTACTTC | CASSWRQGRVETQYF
- | TRBJ2-5 | TRBD2 | TRBV11-2 | TGTGCCAGCAGCCCCCACCAGGGAGGGGAGACCCAGTACTTC | CASSPHQGGETQYF
few | TRBJ1-1 | - | TRBV28 | TGTGCCAGCAGTTTATTGGAGACTGAAGCTTTCTTT | CASSLLETEAFF
- | TRBJ2-5 | TRBD1 | TRBV30 | TGTGCCTGGGACAGGGGTCAAGAGACCCAGTACTTC | CAWDRGQETQYF
- | TRBJ1-2 | - | TRBV5-6 | TGTGCCAGCAGCTTAAGAACGCCAGGAATGGGTGGCTACACCTTC | CASSLRTPGMGGYTF
- | TRBJ2-3 | - | TRBV29-1 | TGCAGCGTCCGTCAGTTTCCAGGCACAGATACGCAGTATTTT | CSVRQFPGTDTQYF
- | TRBJ2-7 | - | TRBV14 | TGTGCCAGCAGCCAACTCGCCTACGAGCAGTACTTC | CASSQLAYEQYF
- | TRBJ1-5 | - | TRBV29-1 | TGCAGCGTTGAGACAGGTTCCAATCAGCCCCAGCATTTT | CSVETGSNQPQHF
few | TRBJ1-4 | - | TRBV7-9 | TGTGCCAGCAGCCCGGGACCTTTAAATGAAAAACTGTTTTTT | CASSPGPLNEKLFF
- | TRBJ2-7 | - | TRBV29-1 | TGCAGCGTTGGGCGGTTTGTCTACGAGCAGTACTTC | CSVGRFVYEQYF
- | TRBJ1-2 | - | TRBV25-1 | TGTGCCAGCAGTGAAGGTCACGGGGGCTACACCTTC | CASSEGHGGYTF
many | TRBJ1-2 | - | TRBV25-1 | TGTGCCAGCAGTGAGTCAGGGAGAGGCTATGGCTACACCTTC | CASSESGRGYGYTF
- | TRBJ2-4 | - | TRBV30 | TGTGCCTGGAGTGCCACGATAAGGGGGGCTATTCAGTACTTC | CAWSATIRGAIQYF
once | TRBJ1-2 | - | TRBV2 | TGTGCCAGCAGTGGGGCCGACAGGATAGCACTTGGGGGCTACACCTTC | CASSGADRIALGGYTF
- | TRBJ1-2 | - | TRBV29-1 | TGCAGCCTGGGGGCAGGGGTCTATGGCTACACCTTC | CSLGAGVYGYTF
- | TRBJ2-5 | TRBD2 | TRBV13 | TGTGCCAGCAGCCCCGGACTAGCGGGGGGCACACAAAGAGATGGAGCGACCCAGTACTTC | CASSPGLAGGTQRDGATQYF
- | TRBJ2-5 | - | TRBV6-5 | TGTGCCAGCAGTTCCCAACCGGGGGCGTCGAAGACCCAGTACTTC | CASSSQPGASKTQYF